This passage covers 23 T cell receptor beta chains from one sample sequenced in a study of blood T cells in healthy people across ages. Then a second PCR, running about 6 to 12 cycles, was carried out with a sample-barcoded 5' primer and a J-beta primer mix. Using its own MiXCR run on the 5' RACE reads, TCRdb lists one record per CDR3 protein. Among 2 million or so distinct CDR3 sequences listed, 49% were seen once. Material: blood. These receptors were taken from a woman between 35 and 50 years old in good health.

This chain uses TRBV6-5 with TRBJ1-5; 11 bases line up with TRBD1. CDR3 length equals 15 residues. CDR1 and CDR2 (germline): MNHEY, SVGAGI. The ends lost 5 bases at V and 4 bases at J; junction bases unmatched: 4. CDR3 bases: TGTGCCAGCAGTGAGGACAGGGGGCCGAATCAGCCCCAGCATTTT. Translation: CASSEDRGPNQPQHF.

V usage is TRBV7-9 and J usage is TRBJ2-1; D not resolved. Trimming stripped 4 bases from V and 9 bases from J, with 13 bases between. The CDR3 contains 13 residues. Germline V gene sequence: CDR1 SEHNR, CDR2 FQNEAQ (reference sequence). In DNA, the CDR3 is TGTGCCAGCAGCTCCCCCCGACAAGTTGAGCAGTTCTTC. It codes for CASSSPRQVEQFF.

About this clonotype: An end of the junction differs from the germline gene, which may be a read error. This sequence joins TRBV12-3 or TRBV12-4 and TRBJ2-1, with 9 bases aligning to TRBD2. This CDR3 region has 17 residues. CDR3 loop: CASGRSGLAHTYNAQFF. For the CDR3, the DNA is TGTGCCAGCGGACGCTCGGGACTAGCACACACCTACAATGCGCAGTTCTTC.

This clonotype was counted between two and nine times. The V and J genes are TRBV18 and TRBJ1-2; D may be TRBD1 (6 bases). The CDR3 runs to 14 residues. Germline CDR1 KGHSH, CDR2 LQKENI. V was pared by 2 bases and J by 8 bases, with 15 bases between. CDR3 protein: CASSPERRGVGYTF. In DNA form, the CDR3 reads TGTGCCAGCTCACCAGAGCGCAGGGGAGTCGGCTACACCTTC.

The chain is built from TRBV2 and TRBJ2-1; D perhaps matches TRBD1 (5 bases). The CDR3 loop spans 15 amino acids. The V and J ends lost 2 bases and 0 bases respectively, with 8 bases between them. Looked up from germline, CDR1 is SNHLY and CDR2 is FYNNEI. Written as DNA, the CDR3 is TGTGCCAGCAGTGAATGGGGCAGCTCCTACAATGAGCAGTTCTTC. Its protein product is CASSEWGSSYNEQFF.

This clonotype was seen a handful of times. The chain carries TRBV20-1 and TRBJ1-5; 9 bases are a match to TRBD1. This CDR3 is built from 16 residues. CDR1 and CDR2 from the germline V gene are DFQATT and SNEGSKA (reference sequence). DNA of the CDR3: TGCAGCGCGATCATCCCGGGACAGGGAAACAATCAGCCCCAGCATTTT. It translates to CSAIIPGQGNNQPQHF.

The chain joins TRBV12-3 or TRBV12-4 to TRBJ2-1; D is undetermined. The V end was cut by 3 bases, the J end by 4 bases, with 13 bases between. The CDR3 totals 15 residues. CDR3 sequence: CASSFGGEVYNEQFF. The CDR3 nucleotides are TGTGCCAGCAGTTTTGGTGGGGAAGTATACAATGAGCAGTTCTTC.

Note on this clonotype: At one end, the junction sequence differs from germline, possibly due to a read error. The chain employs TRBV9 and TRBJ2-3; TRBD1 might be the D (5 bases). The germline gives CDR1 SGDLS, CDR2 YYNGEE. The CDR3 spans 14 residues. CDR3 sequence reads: CASSAVLSTGTQYF. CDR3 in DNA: TGTGCCAGCAGCGCCGTACTAAGCACAGGTACGCAGTATTTT.

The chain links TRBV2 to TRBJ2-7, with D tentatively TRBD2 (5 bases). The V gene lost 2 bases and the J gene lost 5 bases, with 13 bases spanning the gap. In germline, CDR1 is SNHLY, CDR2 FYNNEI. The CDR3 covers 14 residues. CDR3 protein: CASSETGEPNEQYF. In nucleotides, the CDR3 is TGTGCCAGCAGTGAAACCGGGGAGCCCAACGAGCAGTACTTC.

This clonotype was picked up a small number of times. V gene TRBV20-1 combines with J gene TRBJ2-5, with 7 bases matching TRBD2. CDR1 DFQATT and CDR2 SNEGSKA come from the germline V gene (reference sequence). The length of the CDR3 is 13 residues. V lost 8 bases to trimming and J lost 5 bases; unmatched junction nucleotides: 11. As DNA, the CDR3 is TGCAGTTGGGAGCGGGGCCCAGGGGAGACCCAGTACTTC. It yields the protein CSWERGPGETQYF.

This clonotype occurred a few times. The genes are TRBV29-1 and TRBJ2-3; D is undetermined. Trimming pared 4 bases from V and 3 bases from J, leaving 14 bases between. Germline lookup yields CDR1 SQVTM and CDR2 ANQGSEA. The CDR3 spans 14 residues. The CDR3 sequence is CSVALVVGTDTQYF. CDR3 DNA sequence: TGCAGCGTTGCCCTCGTAGTGGGGACAGATACGCAGTATTTT.

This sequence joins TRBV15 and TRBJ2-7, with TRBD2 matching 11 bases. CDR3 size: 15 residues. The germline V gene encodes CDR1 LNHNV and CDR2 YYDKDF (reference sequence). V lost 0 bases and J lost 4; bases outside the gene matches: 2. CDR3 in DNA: TGTGCCACCAGCAGAGATCTAGCGGGGGGATACGAGCAGTACTTC. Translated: CATSRDLAGGYEQYF.

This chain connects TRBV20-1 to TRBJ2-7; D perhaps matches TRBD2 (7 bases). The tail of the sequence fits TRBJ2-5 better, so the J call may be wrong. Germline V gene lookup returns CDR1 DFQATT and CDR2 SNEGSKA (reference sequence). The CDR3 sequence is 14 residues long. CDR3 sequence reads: CSASPGGLPRTQYF. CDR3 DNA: TGCAGTGCTAGTCCGGGGGGCCTCCCTAGGACCCAGTACTTC.

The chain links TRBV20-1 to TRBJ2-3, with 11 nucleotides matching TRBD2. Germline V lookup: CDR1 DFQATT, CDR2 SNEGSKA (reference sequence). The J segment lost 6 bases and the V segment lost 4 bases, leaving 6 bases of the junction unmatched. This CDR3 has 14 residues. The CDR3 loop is CSAMPSGGPDTQYF. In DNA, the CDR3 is TGCAGTGCTATGCCTAGCGGGGGGCCCGATACGCAGTATTTT.

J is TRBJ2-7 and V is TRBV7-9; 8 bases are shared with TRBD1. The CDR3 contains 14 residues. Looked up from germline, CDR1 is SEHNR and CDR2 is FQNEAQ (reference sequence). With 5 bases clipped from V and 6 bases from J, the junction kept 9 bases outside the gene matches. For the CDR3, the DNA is TGTGCCAGCAGCCCAGGGGGCACCAGAGGCGAGCAGTACTTC. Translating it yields CASSPGGTRGEQYF.

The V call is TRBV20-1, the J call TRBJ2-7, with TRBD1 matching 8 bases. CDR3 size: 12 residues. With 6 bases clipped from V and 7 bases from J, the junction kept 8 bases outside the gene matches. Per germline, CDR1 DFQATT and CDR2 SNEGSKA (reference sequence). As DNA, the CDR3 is TGCAGTGCAATGGACAGGGTAGAGGAGCAGTACTTC. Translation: CSAMDRVEEQYF.

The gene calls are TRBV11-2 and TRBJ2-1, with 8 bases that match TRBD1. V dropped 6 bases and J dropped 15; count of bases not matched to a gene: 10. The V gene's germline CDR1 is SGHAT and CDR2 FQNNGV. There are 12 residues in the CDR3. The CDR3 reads CASRSPGQGMFF. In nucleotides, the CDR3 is TGTGCCAGCAGGTCCCCCGGACAGGGTATGTTCTTC.

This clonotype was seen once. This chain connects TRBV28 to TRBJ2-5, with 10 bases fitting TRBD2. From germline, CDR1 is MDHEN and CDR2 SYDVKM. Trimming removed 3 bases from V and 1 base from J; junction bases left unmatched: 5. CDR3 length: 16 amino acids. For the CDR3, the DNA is TGTGCCAGCAGTTTGAGTAGCGGGGGGTTCCAAGAGACCCAGTACTTC. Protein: CASSLSSGGFQETQYF.

The CDR3 bases are TGTGCCAGCAGCGCTAAACAGGGGTACGAGCAGTACTTC. Translating it yields CASSAKQGYEQYF. The V and J genes are TRBV7-9 and TRBJ2-7, with TRBD1 matching 7 bases. CDR1 is SEHNR, CDR2 FQNEAQ, per germline (reference sequence). The CDR3 is 13 amino acids. V was pared by 5 bases and J by 4 bases, with 5 bases of the junction left unmatched.

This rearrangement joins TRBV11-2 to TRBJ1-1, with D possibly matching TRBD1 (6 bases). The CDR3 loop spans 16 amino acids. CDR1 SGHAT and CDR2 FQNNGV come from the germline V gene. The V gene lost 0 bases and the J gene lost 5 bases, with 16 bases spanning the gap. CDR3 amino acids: CASSLELAGAQTEAFF. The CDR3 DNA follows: TGTGCCAGCAGCTTAGAGTTAGCGGGGGCGCAGACTGAAGCTTTCTTT.

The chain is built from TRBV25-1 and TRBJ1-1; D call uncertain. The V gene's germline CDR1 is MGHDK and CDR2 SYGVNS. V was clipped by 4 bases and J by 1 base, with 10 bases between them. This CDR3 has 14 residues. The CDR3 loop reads CASSVAGGNTEAFF. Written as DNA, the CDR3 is TGTGCCAGCAGTGTCGCTGGAGGGAACACTGAAGCTTTCTTT.

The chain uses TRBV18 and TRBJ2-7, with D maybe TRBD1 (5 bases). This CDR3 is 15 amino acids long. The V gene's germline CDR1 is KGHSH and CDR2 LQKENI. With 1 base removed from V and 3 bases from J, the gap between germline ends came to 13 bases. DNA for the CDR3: TGTGCCAGCTCACCACGTGAGGCCAGGGACTACGAGCAGTACTTC. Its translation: CASSPREARDYEQYF. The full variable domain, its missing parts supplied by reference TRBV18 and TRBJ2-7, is NAGVMQNPRHLVRRRGQEARLRCSPMKGHSHVYWYRQLPEEGLKFMVYLQKENIIDESGMPKERFSAEFPKEGPSILRIQQVVRGDSAAYFCASSPREARDYEQYFGPGTRLTVT.

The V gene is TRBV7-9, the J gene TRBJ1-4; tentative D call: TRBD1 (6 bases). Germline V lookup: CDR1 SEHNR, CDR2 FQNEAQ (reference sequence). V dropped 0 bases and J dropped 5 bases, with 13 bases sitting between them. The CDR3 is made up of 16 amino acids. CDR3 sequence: CASSLASRGPNEKLFF. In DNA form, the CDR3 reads TGTGCCAGCAGCTTAGCGAGCCGGGGGCCAAATGAAAAACTGTTTTTT.